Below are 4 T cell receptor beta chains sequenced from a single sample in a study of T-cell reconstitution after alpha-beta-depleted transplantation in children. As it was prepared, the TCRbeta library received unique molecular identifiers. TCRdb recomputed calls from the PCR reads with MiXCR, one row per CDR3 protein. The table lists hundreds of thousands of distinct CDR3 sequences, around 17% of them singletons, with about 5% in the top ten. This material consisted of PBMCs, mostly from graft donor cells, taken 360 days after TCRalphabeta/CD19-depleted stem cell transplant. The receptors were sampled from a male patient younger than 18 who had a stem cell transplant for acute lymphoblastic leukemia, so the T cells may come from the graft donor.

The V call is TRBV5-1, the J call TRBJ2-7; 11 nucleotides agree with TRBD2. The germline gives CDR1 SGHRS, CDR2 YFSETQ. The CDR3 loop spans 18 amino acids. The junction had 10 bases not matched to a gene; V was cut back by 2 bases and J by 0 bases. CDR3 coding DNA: TGCGCCAGCAGCTTCTGGCCTAGCGGGAGGTCAGACTCCTACGAGCAGTACTTC. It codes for CASSFWPSGRSDSYEQYF.

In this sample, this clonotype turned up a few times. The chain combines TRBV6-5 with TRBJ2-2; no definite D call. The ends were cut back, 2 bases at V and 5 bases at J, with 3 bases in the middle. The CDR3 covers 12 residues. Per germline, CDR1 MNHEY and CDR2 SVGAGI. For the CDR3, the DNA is TGTGCCAGCAGTTACATTACCGGGGAGCTGTTTTTT. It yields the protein CASSYITGELFF.

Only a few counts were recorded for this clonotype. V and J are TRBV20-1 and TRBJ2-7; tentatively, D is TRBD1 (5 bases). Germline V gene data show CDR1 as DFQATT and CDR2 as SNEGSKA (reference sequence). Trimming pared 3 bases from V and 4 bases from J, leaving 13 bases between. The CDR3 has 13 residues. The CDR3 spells CSASRQGPYEQYF. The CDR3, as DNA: TGCAGTGCTAGTCGTCAGGGCCCGTACGAGCAGTACTTC.

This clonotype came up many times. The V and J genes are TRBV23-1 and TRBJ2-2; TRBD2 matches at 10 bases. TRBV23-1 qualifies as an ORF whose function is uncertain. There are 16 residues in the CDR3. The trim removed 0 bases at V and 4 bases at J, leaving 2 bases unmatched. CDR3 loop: CASSQSWTSGTGELFF. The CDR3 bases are TGCGCCAGCAGTCAATCGTGGACTAGCGGCACCGGGGAGCTGTTTTTT.